This T cell receptor beta chain appears in the sequencing data of a study of blood T cell repertoires in COVID-19. As for the study in general: Sites across the United States, Italy and Spain contributed samples from acute and convalescent COVID-19. In each case, the material was cDNA or gDNA derived from T cells, B-cell-depleted T cells, or PBMCs.

Here immunoSEQ multiplex PCR was the method, and the copy in TCRdb shows in-frame clones only, minus some. This repertoire shows roughly 180,000 clones, 70% to 80% found once; its top ten account for approximately 15%. Enrolled through a virtual design, the participants were between about 18 and 89 years of age and came from 24 US areas. Exposed enrollees encountered a COVID-19 case at some point within 2 weeks before study entry. The germline V gene encodes CDR1 SGHRS and CDR2 YFSETQ. With 0 bases clipped from V and 8 bases from J, the junction kept 9 bases outside the gene matches. The length of the CDR3 is 15 residues.

The clonotype comes from a man aged 55 to 70 who had been exposed to COVID-19. The chain recombines TRBV5-1 with TRBJ2-3, with TRBD2 matching over 7 bases. The sequencing input was PBMCs or T cells enriched from blood (not recorded which). The CDR3 bases are TGCGCCAGCAGCTTGGTTCCGGGGGAGGGAGGTACGCAGTATTTT. It codes for CASSLVPGEGGTQYF.